This TCR beta chain is from a study of monozygotic twins with inflammatory bowel disease (dated by TCRdb to the late 2010s). Regarding the complete study: A total of about 28 monozygotic twin pairs were included in the full study, comprising nine German pairs (four IBD-concordant, five IBD-discordant) and 19 IBD-discordant Danish pairs. The search for disease-associated traits relied mainly on comparing, within discordant pairs, IBD patients with their genetically identical healthy co-twins. Each individual had, on average, about 151 000 unique TCRalpha sequences and 181 000 unique TCRbeta sequences available for analysis.

Notes on this clonotype: The antigen this receptor binds is unknown.

An approximately 2.5 ml peripheral blood sample was drawn into PAXgene tubes per donor and stored at -80°C. Total RNA was isolated from whole blood with the PAXgene blood miRNA kit on an automated QIAcube, without T cell sorting. Peripheral blood from monozygotic twin pairs who were concordant or discordant for inflammatory bowel disease underwent deep TCRalpha and TCRbeta repertoire profiling using unique molecular barcoding. Smoking habits were recorded for all twin pairs, and individuals were classified as current, former or never smokers. The CDR3, cysteine through phenylalanine, is 14 amino acids long. DNA for this receptor is not on file. Via the germline V gene (reference sequence), CDR1 is SEHNR and CDR2 FQNEAQ. Overall results and qualifications from the work: Repertoire similarity did not differ between concordant and discordant twins, which could be due to limited statistical power. Fewer clonotypes were shared with other individuals by IBD patients than by healthy twins, most markedly in patients showing signs of disease activity. The analysis was unable to tell different T cell subtypes apart. A decrease in TCRbeta repertoire diversity, as measured by inverse Simpson index, was observed in IBD patients compared with their healthy co-twins. The results gave no support for a single strong signal or clonotype linked to IBD. Because patients received different immunosuppressive treatments, the repertoires may have picked up extra background noise and variability between individuals.

The method was 5' RACE. Preparation of each TCR library used around 3,500 ng of total RNA. For each sample, cDNA synthesis with SMARTScribe reverse transcriptase was split into eight separate reactions. During cDNA synthesis, unique molecular identifiers containing a 6-nucleotide sample barcode were introduced by template switching. Two nested PCRs of about 15 and 9 cycles amplified the TCRalpha and TCRbeta cDNA, and bead purification followed each PCR. Before amplification, the cDNA was treated with uracil DNA-glycosylase and purified using the QIAquick PCR purification kit. The second PCR added Illumina TruSeq-compatible adapters along with sample-specific barcodes. Library quality and concentration were assessed using TapeStation and Qubit, and 5 ng of each library was pooled. Sequencing of the pooled libraries was done on an Illumina HiSeq2500 single-index Rapid Run using custom sequencing primers and 2 x 100 bp reads. Processing in the source paper ran as follows. MiGEC version 1.2.6 was used for UMI-based consensus assembly, which corrected PCR and sequencing errors. MiXCR version 2.1.1 was used to carry out V(D)J alignment, clonotype assembly and CDR3 extraction. To normalise gene usage, clonotype sharing and MAIT/NKT TCR abundance, the top 1000, 10 000 and 20 000 clonotypes in each sample were analysed. After downsampling to 27 000 UMIs, diversity was calculated as the inverse Simpson index using the vegan R package. Paired Mann-Whitney U tests on discordant twin pairs were used, with Benjamini-Hochberg multiple-testing correction. Through TCRdb reprocessing, the reads give one entry per CDR3 protein sequence; DNA is omitted. The V and J calls, along with clone size, are taken from TCRdb and not from the paper's own processing. This sample's table carries some 190,000 distinct CDR3 sequences. The ten largest clones represent more than 7.5% of the sample.

Sequences were obtained from blood. This receptor chain uses TRBV7-9 and TRBJ1-2. The receptor comes from a human donor with ulcerative colitis or Crohn's disease, or a healthy co-twin of an affected twin (not recorded which). CDR3 protein: CASSLQGNTYGYTF.